Listed here is a single T cell receptor beta chain. Its cognate antigen is unknown. Other DNA sequences in this specimen translate into the identical CDR3. This entry comes from a study of shared clonotypes between healthy human individuals. Across the whole study: The composition of the donors was a couple of women and a few men aged 18 to 49. Study-level findings and limits: Clonotypes shared by all four donors outscored non-shared clonotypes in generation probability.

Trimming stripped 2 bases from V and 0 bases from J, with 2 bases between. CDR3 length: 13 residues. Germline loops: CDR1 GTSNPN, CDR2 SVGIG (reference sequence). A CD45RA+ naive subset and a CD45RA-negative memory subset were split from CD4+ cells. Sequencing used immunoSEQ multiplex PCR; TCRdb keeps in-frame clones, though not all of them. The table includes 2 million to 2.5 million clones, about 94% detected once. This TCR came from a man aged 18 to 29 in good health. The V gene is TRBV30, the J gene TRBJ2-6, with D unresolved. Sequences were obtained from naive CD4+ T cells sorted from blood. Subset defined: CD45RA+ positively selected. The CDR3 protein is CAWSSSGANVLTF. The CDR3 region has the DNA TGTGCCTGGAGTTCCTCTGGGGCCAACGTCCTGACTTTC.